Included here is one T cell receptor (beta chain) sequence, with context. Its antigen target is currently unknown. No base quality values were provided; no much bigger clone lies one nucleotide off. The sample is drawn from a study of blood T cell repertoires in COVID-19 (dated by TCRdb to about 2020). In the study overall: Samples from collaborators originated in the United States, Italy and Spain and spanned both the acute and convalescent phases of COVID-19. The samples were drawn from the first 160 participants of the ongoing ImmuneRACE study and from over a thousand subjects provided by 6 global collaborators. HLA class I and class II types, where available, came from metadata supplied by the sample provider rather than from assay-based typing. Subjects who had been exposed to COVID-19, were actively infected with it, or had recovered from it provided the deeply sampled blood TCRbeta repertoires that made up the dataset. A freely available public database, intended as a resource for researchers studying the immune response to SARS-CoV-2, is where the repertoires were released. Sample metadata almost always included a de-identified subject ID, COVID-19 status, age in years and sex. The prospective study material was composed of cDNA or gDNA derived from T cells, B-cell-depleted T cells, or PBMCs. The full study reports these points: Clinical and demographic metadata were provided uncurated, with the amount varying by source and participant.

Each collaborating institution followed its own protocols to collect whole blood in K2EDTA tubes. Collaborator samples were shipped for TCRbeta analysis as frozen whole blood, isolated PBMCs, or DNA extracted from either sample type. For CDR1 and CDR2, the germline V gene (reference sequence) lists LGHDT and YNNKEL. Cut back by 6 bases and 5 bases, the V and J ends lie 19 bases apart. From cysteine to phenylalanine, the CDR3 is 15 amino acids long. The CDR3 DNA has 45 bases and is translated from base 1. TCRbeta CDR3 regions were amplified from genomic DNA by means of the immunoSEQ Assay, a bias-controlled multiplex PCR. In the paper's pipeline: The number of nucleated cells in each sample was estimated by amplification of reference gene primers within the assay. Sequence reads were collapsed and filtered to measure the absolute abundance of every unique TCRbeta CDR3 rearrangement. Productive Simpson clonality was computed per sample as the square root of Simpson's diversity index over productive rearrangements. Drawn from immuneACCESS, this table holds only the in-frame rearrangements with V and J called that TCRdb kept. Clones are partly lost; checked studies trace under half to an unresolved V gene and leave the rest unexplained. That table is the source of V, J and clone size, and D and trimming were worked out from the DNA. The sample has about 80,000 clones on record, 78% of them singletons. Clones ranked in the top ten supply 15% to 20% of the sample.

This receptor was identified in a human donor in a cohort sampled during active COVID-19. The sequence joins TRBV3-1 (or the pseudogene TRBV3-2) to TRBJ2-5; a tentative D match to TRBD1 spans 7 bases. The sequenced material came from peripheral blood. The CDR3 sequence is CASRELAARGETQYF. The nucleotides are TGTGCCAGCAGAGAGTTAGCGGCCAGGGGGGAGACCCAGTACTTC.